The sequence of this T cell receptor beta chain was determined in a study of T cell clusters in autoimmune cytopenias. Overall study: Per sample, median TRB depth was about 52,000 reads, yielding a median roughly 2,000 distinct clonotypes.

TRB was amplified by touch-down multiplex PCR, primer pools A and B combined. For each CDR3 protein, TCRdb gives one entry from its re-call of the multiplex PCR reads, without DNA. The listing contains around 7,400 distinct CDR3 sequences. Some 40,000 genome equivalents of blood DNA were amplified for TRB. Germline V gene lookup returns CDR1 MNHEY and CDR2 SVGAGI. CDR3 length: 15 residues. This clonotype shows up as medium-sized (0.01 to 0.1%) by frequency. This chain uses TRBV6-5 with TRBJ1-1. The sequence was collected from a human donor with an autoimmune cytopenia or autoimmune hepatitis (not recorded which). Sequencing used peripheral blood. This CDR3 reads CASRESGVMNTEAFF.